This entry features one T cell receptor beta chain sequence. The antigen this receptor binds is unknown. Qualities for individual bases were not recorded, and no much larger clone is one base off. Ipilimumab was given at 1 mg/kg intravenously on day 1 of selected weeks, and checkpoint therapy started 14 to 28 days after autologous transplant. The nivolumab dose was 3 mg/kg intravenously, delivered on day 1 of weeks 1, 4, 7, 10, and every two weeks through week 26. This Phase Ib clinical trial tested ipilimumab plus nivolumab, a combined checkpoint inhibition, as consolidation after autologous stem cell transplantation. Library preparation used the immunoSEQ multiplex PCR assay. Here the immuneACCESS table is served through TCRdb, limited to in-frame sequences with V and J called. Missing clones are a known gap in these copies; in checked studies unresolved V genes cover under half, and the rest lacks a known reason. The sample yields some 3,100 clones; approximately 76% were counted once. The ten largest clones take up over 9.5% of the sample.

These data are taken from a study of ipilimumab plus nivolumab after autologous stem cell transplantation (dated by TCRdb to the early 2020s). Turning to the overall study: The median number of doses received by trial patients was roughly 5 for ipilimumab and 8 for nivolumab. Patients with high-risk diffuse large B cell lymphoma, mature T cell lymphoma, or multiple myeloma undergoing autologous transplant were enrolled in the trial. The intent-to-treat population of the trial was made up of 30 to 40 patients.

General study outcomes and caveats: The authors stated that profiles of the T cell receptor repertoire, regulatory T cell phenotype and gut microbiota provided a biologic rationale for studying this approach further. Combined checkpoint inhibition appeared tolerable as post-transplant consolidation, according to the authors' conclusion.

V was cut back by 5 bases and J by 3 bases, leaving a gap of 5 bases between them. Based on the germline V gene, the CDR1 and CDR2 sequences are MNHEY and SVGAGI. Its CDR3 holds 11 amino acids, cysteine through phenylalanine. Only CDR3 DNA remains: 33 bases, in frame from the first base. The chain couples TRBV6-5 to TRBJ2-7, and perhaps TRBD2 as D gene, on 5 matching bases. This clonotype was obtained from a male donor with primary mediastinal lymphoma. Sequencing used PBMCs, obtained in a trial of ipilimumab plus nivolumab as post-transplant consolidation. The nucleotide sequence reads TGTGCCAGCAGTGCGGGCTACGAGCAGTACTTC. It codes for CASSAGYEQYF.